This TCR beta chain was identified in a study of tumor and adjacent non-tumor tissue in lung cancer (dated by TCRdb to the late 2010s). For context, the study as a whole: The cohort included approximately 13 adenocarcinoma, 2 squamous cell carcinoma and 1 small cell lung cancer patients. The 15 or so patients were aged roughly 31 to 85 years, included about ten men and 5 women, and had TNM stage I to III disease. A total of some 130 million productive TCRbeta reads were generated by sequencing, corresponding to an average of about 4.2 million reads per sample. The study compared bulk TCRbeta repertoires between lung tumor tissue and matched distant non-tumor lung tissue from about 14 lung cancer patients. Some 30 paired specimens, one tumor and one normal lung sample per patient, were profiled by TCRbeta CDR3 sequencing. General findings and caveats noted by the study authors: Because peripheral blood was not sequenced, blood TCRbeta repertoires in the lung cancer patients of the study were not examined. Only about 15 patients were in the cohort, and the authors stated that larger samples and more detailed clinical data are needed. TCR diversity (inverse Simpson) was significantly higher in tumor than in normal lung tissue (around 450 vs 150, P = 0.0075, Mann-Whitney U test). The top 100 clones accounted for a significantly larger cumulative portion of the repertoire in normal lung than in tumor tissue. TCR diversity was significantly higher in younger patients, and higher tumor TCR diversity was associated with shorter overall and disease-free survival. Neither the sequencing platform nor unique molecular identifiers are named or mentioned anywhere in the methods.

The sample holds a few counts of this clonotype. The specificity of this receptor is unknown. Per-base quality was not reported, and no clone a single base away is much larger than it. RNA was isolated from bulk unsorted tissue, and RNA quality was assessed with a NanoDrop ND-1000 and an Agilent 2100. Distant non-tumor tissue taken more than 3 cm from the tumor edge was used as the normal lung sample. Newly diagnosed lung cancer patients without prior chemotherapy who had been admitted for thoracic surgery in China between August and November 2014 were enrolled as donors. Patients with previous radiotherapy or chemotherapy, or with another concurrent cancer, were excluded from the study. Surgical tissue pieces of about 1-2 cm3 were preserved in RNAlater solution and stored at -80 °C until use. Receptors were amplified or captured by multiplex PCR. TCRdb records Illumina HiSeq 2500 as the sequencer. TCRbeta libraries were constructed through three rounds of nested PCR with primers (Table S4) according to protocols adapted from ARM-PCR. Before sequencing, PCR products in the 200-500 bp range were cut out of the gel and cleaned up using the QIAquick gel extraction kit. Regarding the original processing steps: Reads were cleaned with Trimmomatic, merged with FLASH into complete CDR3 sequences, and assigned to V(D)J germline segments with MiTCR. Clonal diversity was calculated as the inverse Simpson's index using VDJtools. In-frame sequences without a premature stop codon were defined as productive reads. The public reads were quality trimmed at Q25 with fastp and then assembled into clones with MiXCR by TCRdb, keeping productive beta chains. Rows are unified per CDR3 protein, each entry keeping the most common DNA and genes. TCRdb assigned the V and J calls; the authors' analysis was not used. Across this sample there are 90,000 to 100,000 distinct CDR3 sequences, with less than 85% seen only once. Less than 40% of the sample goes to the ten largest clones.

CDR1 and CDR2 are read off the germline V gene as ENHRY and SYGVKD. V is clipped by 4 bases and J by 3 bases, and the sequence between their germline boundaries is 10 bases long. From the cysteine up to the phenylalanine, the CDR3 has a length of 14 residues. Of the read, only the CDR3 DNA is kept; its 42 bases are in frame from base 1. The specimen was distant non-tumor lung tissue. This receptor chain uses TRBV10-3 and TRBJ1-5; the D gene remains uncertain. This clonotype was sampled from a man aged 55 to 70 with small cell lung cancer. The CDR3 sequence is CAISVDGTNQPQHF. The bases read TGTGCCATCAGTGTTGACGGAACCAATCAGCCCCAGCATTTT.